The clone carrying this T cell receptor (beta chain) was seen only a few times. These data originate in a study of blood T cell repertoires in COVID-19. Study-wide context: Researchers got acute and convalescent COVID-19 samples from the United States, Italy and Spain.

In the original analysis: Estimation of nucleated cell counts relied on the amplification of reference gene primers. Profiled with immunoSEQ multiplex PCR; TCRdb holds only in-frame clones, not every one. Clonal size and the V and J genes are those of that table, whereas D and trimming came from the DNA. The sample holds about 280,000 clones; approximately 89% are singletons and the top ten take just under 9%. CDR3 length: 12 amino acids. V was shortened by 1 base and J by 6 bases, with 7 bases between the two germline ends. Per the germline V gene, CDR1 is LGHDT and CDR2 is YNNKEL (reference sequence).

The chain employs TRBV3-1 (or the pseudogene TRBV3-2) and TRBJ2-7; D call uncertain. Sample: peripheral blood. This clonotype was obtained from a man in his forties with active or convalescent COVID-19. The CDR3 bases are TGTGCCAGCAGCCAAGGTCTTCGCGAGCAGTACTTC. Translation: CASSQGLREQYF.